Listed below are T cell receptor beta chains from one sample, sequenced in a study of OX40 agonist ivuxolimab in advanced cancers. Only in-frame clones appear in the TCRdb table, and some are missing; sequencing was by immunoSEQ multiplex PCR. The sample includes more than 75,000 clones, roughly 84% of them seen just once. Sequenced material: CD4+ or CD8+ T cells sorted from blood, taken in a trial of the OX40 agonist ivuxolimab. These receptors all stem from an adult with an advanced solid tumor such as melanoma, head and neck, liver or kidney cancer. Both conserved end residues are part of each CDR3. Each record gives: J gene, D gene, clone size, V gene, CDR3 DNA, CDR3 protein. A D gene is named only where the DNA matches it firmly. Only some rows state a clone size, as once, few, many or a class for expanded clones.

TRBJ2-1	TRBD2	.	TRBV5-1	TGCGCCAGCAGCTTCGGTTCCCTAGCGGGAGATGGCAATGAGCAGTTCTTC	CASSFGSLAGDGNEQFF
TRBJ2-7	TRBD2	.	TRBV7-2	TGTGCCAGCACCTCAGGTAGCGGGAGTATCTACGAGCAGTACTTC	CASTSGSGSIYEQYF
TRBJ1-1	.	.	TRBV28	TGTGCCAGCAGTTTACAGGGAGAGCCTTTCAAAGCTTTCTTT	CASSLQGEPFKAFF
TRBJ1-6	.	few	TRBV6-5	TGTGCCAGCAGTTACACGGGACATACCGGCCCCCTCCACTTT	CASSYTGHTGPLHF
TRBJ2-6	TRBD1	.	TRBV5-6	TGTGCCAGCAGGAAGGACAGGGGGCCCTCTGGGGCCAACGTCCTGACTTTC	CASRKDRGPSGANVLTF
TRBJ1-3	TRBD1	.	TRBV6-5	TGTGCCAGCAGCGGGACAGCCTCTGGAAACACCATATATTTT	CASSGTASGNTIYF
TRBJ2-4	.	.	TRBV5-1	TGCGCCAGCAGCCCCGGGGGACAGCTAGCCAAAAACATTCAGTACTTC	CASSPGGQLAKNIQYF
TRBJ1-5	.	.	TRBV19	TGTGCCAGTAGCATCACTCCATCGTCGCCTAATCAGCCCCAGCATTTT	CASSITPSSPNQPQHF
TRBJ1-5	.	.	TRBV2	TGTGCCAGCAGGTCGCTACAAGACAATCAGCCCCAGCATTTT	CASRSLQDNQPQHF
TRBJ1-2	.	.	TRBV30	TGTGCCTGGAGTACTGGCCTCTATGGCTACACCTTC	CAWSTGLYGYTF
TRBJ1-3	.	medium-sized	TRBV19	TGTGCCAGTAGTGTGTTCCGGGACACCTTACCCATATATTTT	CASSVFRDTLPIYF
TRBJ2-7	.	.	TRBV6-5	TGTGCCAGCAAAGTAAAGGGTCACTACGAGCAGTACTTC	CASKVKGHYEQYF
TRBJ2-3	.	.	TRBV6-6	TGTGCCAGCAGTTTAGGGCGGGGACGCACAGATACGCAGTATTTT	CASSLGRGRTDTQYF
TRBJ1-2	.	.	TRBV6-1	TGTGCCAGCAGTGAAGGCGGTTATAACTATGGCTACACCTTC	CASSEGGYNYGYTF
TRBJ2-1	.	.	TRBV7-3	TGTGCCAGCAGCTTAAGGCAGGGCGGTTACAATGAGCAGTTCTTC	CASSLRQGGYNEQFF
TRBJ2-7	.	.	TRBV29-1	TGCAGCGCCTCTAGGGGCACCTCGGGGCAGTACTTC	CSASRGTSGQYF
TRBJ1-1	.	.	TRBV5-4	TGTGCCAGCAGCTCGGGGGTGGGGTTGGGGAACACTGAAGCTTTCTTT	CASSSGVGLGNTEAFF
TRBJ1-5	.	.	TRBV28	TGTGCCGGTGGGGGGGGTCCCGGGCCCCAGCATTTT	CAGGGGPGPQHF
TRBJ2-1	.	.	TRBV2	TGTGCCAGCAGTTTCGACAGGTCCGGGGGTGAGCAGTTCTTC	CASSFDRSGGEQFF
TRBJ2-7	.	.	TRBV7-2	TGTGCCAGCAGCTTGTTGGGCTACGAGCAGTACTTC	CASSLLGYEQYF
TRBJ2-1	.	.	TRBV5-1	TGCGCCAGCAGCTTGGGGGGGATTTACAATGAGCAGTTCTTC	CASSLGGIYNEQFF
TRBJ2-3	TRBD2	.	TRBV5-1	TGCGCCAGCAGCCCGGGACTAGCGGGAGGTACGCAGTATTTT	CASSPGLAGGTQYF
TRBJ1-5	.	.	TRBV7-8	TGTGCCAGCAGTCCGGGGGGGGGCAGGCAGCCCCAGCATTTT	CASSPGGGRQPQHF
TRBJ1-5	TRBD1	.	TRBV6-5	TGTGCCAGCAGTACAAGGACAGGGGCCAATCAGCCCCAGCATTTT	CASSTRTGANQPQHF
TRBJ2-7	TRBD2	once	TRBV28	TGTGCCAGCAGTTTATTCGGTGGGTCTAGCGGAACCTACGAGCAGTACTTC	CASSLFGGSSGTYEQYF
TRBJ1-5	.	once	TRBV18	TGTGCCAGCTCACCGGACCTTAAACCGCCCCAGCATTTT	CASSPDLKPPQHF
TRBJ1-4	.	.	TRBV11-3	TGTGCCAGCAGCTTAGATCATCCAAGGAATGAAAAACTGTTTTTT	CASSLDHPRNEKLFF
TRBJ2-1	TRBD2	.	TRBV15	TGTGCCACCAGCAACGGGACTAGCGTTTTGTCGTCCAATGAGCAGTTCTTC	CATSNGTSVLSSNEQFF
TRBJ2-1	.	.	TRBV6-5	TGTGCCAGCAGTTATAGAGAGTACAATGAGCAGTTCTTC	CASSYREYNEQFF
TRBJ1-1	.	once	TRBV10-3	TGTGCCATCAGTGAGTCGAAGGTCATGAACACTGAAGCTTTCTTT	CAISESKVMNTEAFF
TRBJ2-6	.	.	TRBV7-7	TGTGCCAGCAGCTCGAGCTGGCCACAAAGTCGGGCCAACGTCCTGACTTTC	CASSSSWPQSRANVLTF
TRBJ1-4	.	.	TRBV7-2	TGTGCCAGCAGCTTAGAATCTGTGAGAAAACTGTTTTTT	CASSLESVRKLFF
TRBJ1-2	.	.	TRBV19	TGTGCCAGTAGCCCATCCATTCGGGGGTGGGGTGGCTACACCTTC	CASSPSIRGWGGYTF
TRBJ1-2	TRBD1	.	TRBV19	TGTGCCAGTAGTCCTGGGACAGCGGGCTACACCTTC	CASSPGTAGYTF
TRBJ1-1	.	once	TRBV7-9	TGTGCCAGCAGCTTAGTTCCCGGGAACACTGAAGCTTTCTTT	CASSLVPGNTEAFF
TRBJ1-2	.	.	TRBV18	TGTGCCAGCTCGCCCGAGTTGTTTGGCTACACCTTC	CASSPELFGYTF
TRBJ1-5	.	.	TRBV14	TGTGCCAGCAGCCGGGACAGCAATCAGCCCCAGCATTTT	CASSRDSNQPQHF
TRBJ1-5	.	.	TRBV7-9	TGTGCCAGCAGCTTAGAGGGGCTGCAGCCCCAGCATTTT	CASSLEGLQPQHF
TRBJ1-6	TRBD1	.	TRBV28	TGTGCCAGCAAAATAGACGGGACAGGATATAATTCACCCCTCCACTTT	CASKIDGTGYNSPLHF
TRBJ2-3	.	.	TRBV29-1	TGCAGCGTTGAAGATCGATTGACGGCGCTGGGTACGCAGTATTTT	CSVEDRLTALGTQYF
TRBJ2-5	TRBD2	.	TRBV6-1	TGTGCCAGCATTACAGCGGGACCTGAAGAGACCCAGTACTTC	CASITAGPEETQYF
TRBJ1-6	TRBD1	once	TRBV5-1	TGCGCCAGCAGCTTGGACAGGGGGAATTCACCCCTCCACTTT	CASSLDRGNSPLHF
TRBJ1-2	.	.	TRBV28	TGTGCCAGCAGTTCGGACGGGGGCGTACGTAGCTACACCTTC	CASSSDGGVRSYTF
TRBJ2-1	.	.	TRBV28	TGTGCCAGCAGCCCCAACGGGGAAACTTACAATGAGCAGTTCTTC	CASSPNGETYNEQFF
TRBJ1-4	TRBD1	.	TRBV2	TGTGCCAGCGGTAGGGACAGACTGAATGAAAAACTGTTTTTT	CASGRDRLNEKLFF
TRBJ2-1	TRBD2	.	TRBV11-2	TGTGCCAGCAGCTCACCGGCGGGACTAGCGGGAGGGTACAATGAGCAGTTCTTC	CASSSPAGLAGGYNEQFF
TRBJ2-7	TRBD2	once	TRBV28	TGTGCCAGCACCATAGGGGGACTAGCGGTCTACGAGCAGTACTTC	CASTIGGLAVYEQYF
TRBJ2-3	.	.	TRBV7-9	TGTGCCAGCAGCTTAGGCGCAGATACGCAGTATTTT	CASSLGADTQYF
TRBJ1-5	.	.	TRBV28	TGTGCCAGCAGACCGGGTCCAAAAAATCAGCCCCAGCATTTT	CASRPGPKNQPQHF
TRBJ2-3	TRBD2	.	TRBV5-1	TGCGCCAGCAGCTTAACCGTAGCGGGGGGTTCCACAGATACGCAGTATTTT	CASSLTVAGGSTDTQYF
TRBJ2-4	.	.	TRBV2	TGTGCCAGCAGTGCAAACGGTGAAAACATTCAGTACTTC	CASSANGENIQYF
TRBJ1-5	TRBD1	once	TRBV2	TGTGCCAGCAGTGGCCGGACAGGGGGAAATCAGCCCCAGCATTTT	CASSGRTGGNQPQHF
TRBJ2-1	.	few	TRBV28	TGTGCCAGCAGTTTCGGCGGGACCCAAGGGAATGAGCAGTTCTTC	CASSFGGTQGNEQFF
TRBJ2-6	.	.	TRBV19	TGTGCCAGTAGTACGGGGAGGCCTGGGGCCAACGTCCTGACTTTC	CASSTGRPGANVLTF
TRBJ2-1	TRBD2	.	TRBV28	TGTGCCAGCAGTTTCGGACTAGCGGGGGTTTTATACAATGAGCAGTTCTTC	CASSFGLAGVLYNEQFF
TRBJ1-2	.	.	TRBV12-2	TGTGCAAGTCGCCCGGCCCCGGGACGAAGTATGAGAGGCTACACCTTC	CASRPAPGRSMRGYTF
TRBJ1-2	.	.	TRBV5-6	TGTGCCAGCAGCCCGAGCTCTGCGGACTATGGCTACACCTTC	CASSPSSADYGYTF
TRBJ1-6	.	.	TRBV4-1	TGCGCCAGCAGCCAAGGGGACAACAGGAATTCACCCCTCCACTTT	CASSQGDNRNSPLHF